The 32 T cell receptor beta chains reported below all come from one sample, sequenced in a study of blood T cell repertoires in COVID-19. TCRdb keeps only in-frame clones here, not all; method: immunoSEQ multiplex PCR. The repertoire consists of about 500,000 clones, with 89% occurring once and the leading ten covering around 0.9%. Specimen: peripheral blood. The receptor source for this set is a man between 18 and 29 years old with COVID-19, enrolled during active disease.

This chain uses TRBV5-1 with TRBJ1-1; 11 bases line up with TRBD1. V shed 3 bases and J 7 bases; nucleotides not matched to a gene: 8. Germline assignment: CDR1 SGHRS and CDR2 YFSETQ. The CDR3 consists of 15 residues. In DNA, the CDR3 is TGCGCCAGCAGCTCCGGGACAGGGGGGTACGGTGAAGCTTTCTTT. As protein: CASSSGTGGYGEAFF.

The gene calls are TRBV5-4 and TRBJ1-2; no reliable D call. There are 14 residues in the CDR3. V was clipped by 1 base and J by 2 bases, with 9 bases between them. Germline V gives CDR1 SGHNT, CDR2 YYREEE (reference sequence). CDR3 in amino acids: CASSLWAENYGYTF. The CDR3 DNA sequence: TGTGCCAGCAGCTTGTGGGCTGAAAACTATGGCTACACCTTC.

Notes on this clone: This specimen includes other DNA sequences encoding the same CDR3. This chain uses TRBV6-1 with TRBJ1-5, with D maybe TRBD1 (6 bases). The CDR3 length is 14 residues. The germline V gene encodes CDR1 MNHNS and CDR2 SASEGT. V was pared by 1 base and J by 7 bases, with 11 bases between. CDR3 in amino acids: CASSEDRVRQPQHF. The CDR3 coding sequence is TGTGCCAGCAGTGAAGACAGGGTGAGGCAGCCCCAGCATTTT.

The V and J genes are TRBV4-1 and TRBJ1-4, with D possibly being TRBD1 (6 bases). The germline gives CDR1 MGHRA, CDR2 YSYEKL. The V gene lost 3 bases and the J gene lost 5 bases, with 13 bases spanning the gap. The CDR3 spans 15 residues. CDR3 sequence reads: CASSQGHRQNEKLFF. Here the CDR3 DNA reads TGCGCCAGCAGCCAGGGACACCGGCAAAATGAAAAACTGTTTTTT.

The V and J genes are TRBV5-1 and TRBJ2-7; TRBD1 aligns across 7 bases. Germline CDR1 is SGHRS and CDR2 is YFSETQ. Trimming took 0 bases from V and 0 from J; bases not matched to a gene: 3. This CDR3 is built from 15 residues. CDR3 nucleotides: TGCGCCAGCAGCTTGGGACAGGGAAGCTCCTACGAGCAGTACTTC. It yields the protein CASSLGQGSSYEQYF. Using reference TRBV5-1 and TRBJ2-7 for the parts outside the CDR3, the full variable domain is KAGVTQTPRYLIKTRGQQVTLSCSPISGHRSVSWYQQTPGQGLQFLFEYFSETQRNKGNFPGRFSGRQFSNSRSEMNVSTLELGDSALYLCASSLGQGSSYEQYFGPGTRLTVT.

The CDR3, as DNA: TGTGCCAGCAGCCCCCTGGGGACAGGGGTCGTGATGGGGCAGTTCTTC. Protein product: CASSPLGTGVVMGQFF. The chain links TRBV11-2 to TRBJ2-1, with TRBD1 identical over 10 bases. CDR1 and CDR2 (germline): SGHAT, FQNNGV. The V and J ends lost 5 bases and 12 bases, in that order; junction bases with no gene match: 16. The CDR3 contains 16 residues.

V usage is TRBV6-5 and J usage is TRBJ2-7; 10 bases are a match to TRBD1. Germline values: CDR1 MNHEY, CDR2 SVGAGI. J gave up 2 bases and V 6 bases, and 4 bases lay outside the gene matches. CDR3 size: 14 residues. CDR3 sequence reads: CASSSGQGAYEQYF. As DNA, the CDR3 is TGTGCCAGCAGCAGCGGACAGGGGGCCTACGAGCAGTACTTC.

CDR3 amino acids: CASSPTGQSVETQYF. CDR3 nucleotide sequence: TGCGCCAGCAGCCCTACCGGACAGTCAGTGGAGACCCAGTACTTC. This chain connects TRBV5-1 to TRBJ2-5; TRBD1 is a possible D gene (6 bases). Germline-derived CDR1 and CDR2 are SGHRS and YFSETQ. The CDR3 is made up of 15 amino acids. V dropped 4 bases and J dropped 5 bases, with 18 bases sitting between them. The full variable domain, rest sourced from reference TRBV5-1 and TRBJ2-5, is KAGVTQTPRYLIKTRGQQVTLSCSPISGHRSVSWYQQTPGQGLQFLFEYFSETQRNKGNFPGRFSGRQFSNSRSEMNVSTLELGDSALYLCASSPTGQSVETQYFGPGTRLLVL.

The chain recombines TRBV2 with TRBJ2-1; 7 nucleotides agree with TRBD2. With V trimmed by 4 bases and J by 4 bases, 4 bases remained unmatched. The germline CDR1 and CDR2 sequences are SNHLY and FYNNEI. This CDR3 is built from 14 residues. The CDR3 DNA reads as TGTGCCAGCAGTGGAACTAGCGCATACAATGAGCAGTTCTTC. Its protein is CASSGTSAYNEQFF.

V gene TRBV5-1 combines with J gene TRBJ2-5; D possibly corresponds to TRBD2 (5 bases). The CDR3 contains 14 residues. Trimming cost V 0 bases and J 5 bases, with 11 bases left between them. Germline V CDR1 and CDR2: SGHRS, YFSETQ. The CDR3 loop is CASSLATGVETQYF. The CDR3 DNA follows: TGCGCCAGCAGCTTGGCCACCGGGGTTGAGACCCAGTACTTC.

This rearrangement joins TRBV6-1 to TRBJ2-1; possible D gene TRBD2, 5 bases. CDR3 size: 19 residues. Between the trimmed V and J ends, which lost 0 bases and 0 bases, there was a span of 18 bases. Germline values: CDR1 MNHNS, CDR2 SASEGT. This CDR3 is CASSEAAFRTGRSYNEQFF. The CDR3 region has the DNA TGTGCCAGCAGTGAAGCGGCTTTTCGGACTGGACGCTCCTACAATGAGCAGTTCTTC.

This rearrangement joins TRBV6-5 to TRBJ2-5; D gene ambiguous. The CDR3 extends over 15 amino acids. V was pared by 4 bases and J by 2 bases, with 14 bases between. CDR1 and CDR2 (germline): MNHEY, SVGAGI. In DNA, the CDR3 is TGTGCCAGCAGTTCGATTCTACCGAGTCAAGAGACCCAGTACTTC. Amino acid sequence: CASSSILPSQETQYF.

This clone was seen just once. This sequence joins TRBV19 and TRBJ2-1; 8 bases match TRBD2. V shed 3 bases, J shed 4 bases, and the junction held 5 bases outside the gene matches. Per germline, CDR1 LNHDA and CDR2 SQIVND (reference sequence). CDR3 length: 15 residues. CDR3 loop: CASSIGTSRYNEQFF. The CDR3 nucleotides are TGTGCCAGTAGTATCGGGACTAGTCGTTACAATGAGCAGTTCTTC.

A single count supports this clone. The J gene is TRBJ2-7, the V gene TRBV27, with TRBD2 matching over 7 bases. V gave up 6 bases and J gave up 3 bases; unmatched junction bases: 5. This CDR3 is 13 amino acids long. The germline gives CDR1 MNHEY, CDR2 SMNVEV (reference sequence). CDR3 sequence reads: CASRQLADYEQYF. As DNA, the CDR3 is TGTGCCAGCAGGCAGCTAGCGGACTACGAGCAGTACTTC.

This clone was observed a few times. The rearrangement uses TRBV6-5 and TRBJ1-2, with 9 positions matching TRBD1. The CDR3 length is 15 residues. V lost 5 bases to trimming and J lost 0 bases; unmatched junction nucleotides: 4. Germline V gene sequence: CDR1 MNHEY, CDR2 SVGAGI. CDR3 coding DNA: TGTGCCAGCAGTCTTACAGGGGGCTCTAACTATGGCTACACCTTC. It is translated as CASSLTGGSNYGYTF.

V and J are TRBV6-6 and TRBJ1-6; TRBD1 agrees at 11 bases. Per the germline V gene, CDR1 is MNHNY and CDR2 is SVGAGI (reference sequence). The trim removed 1 base at V and 8 bases at J, leaving 1 base unmatched. This CDR3 region has 15 residues. CDR3 in DNA: TGTGCCAGCAGTTACTGGGGACAGGGGGATTCACCCCTCCACTTT. This sequence encodes CASSYWGQGDSPLHF.

This chain links TRBV3-1 (or the pseudogene TRBV3-2) with TRBJ1-5, with a weak D call TRBD1 (5 bases). The CDR3 consists of 13 residues. The germline V and J ends were trimmed by 4 bases and 6 bases, with 10 bases remaining between them. Per the germline V gene, CDR1 is LGHDT and CDR2 is YNNKEL (reference sequence). DNA for the CDR3: TGTGCCAGCAGCCGGGGGGACGGTCAGCCCCAGCATTTT. Translated, it gives CASSRGDGQPQHF.

The J gene is TRBJ1-3, the V gene TRBV6-1; D uncertain. From germline, CDR1 is MNHNS and CDR2 SASEGT. Trimming shortened V by 2 bases and J by 0 bases, and 8 bases separated the two germline ends. The CDR3 consists of 15 residues. CDR3 in amino acids: CASSERGSSGNTIYF. CDR3 nucleotides: TGTGCCAGCAGTGAACGTGGGAGCTCTGGAAACACCATATATTTT.

The genes are TRBV5-1 and TRBJ2-1; 11 bases line up with TRBD1. This CDR3 spans 14 amino acids. Per germline, CDR1 SGHRS and CDR2 YFSETQ. V gave up 7 bases and J gave up 6 bases; unmatched junction bases: 6. CDR3 nucleotide sequence: TGCGCCAGCCGAGGGGACAGGGGGTTCAATGAGCAGTTCTTC. This codes for CASRGDRGFNEQFF.

The rearrangement links TRBV19 to TRBJ2-1, with 9 positions matching TRBD1. This CDR3 spans 14 amino acids. Germline CDR1 is LNHDA and CDR2 is SQIVND (reference sequence). The ends lost 8 bases at V and 10 bases at J; junction bases unmatched: 12. The CDR3 DNA is TGTGCCAGTCTAGGGGACAGGGATCGAGAAGAGCAGTTCTTC. As protein: CASLGDRDREEQFF.

The genes are TRBV2 and TRBJ1-2; TRBD1 agrees at 9 bases. V gave up 4 bases and J gave up 6 bases; unmatched junction bases: 9. CDR1 and CDR2 (germline): SNHLY, FYNNEI. This CDR3 has 15 residues. CDR3 sequence reads: CASSVFADRGNGYTF. The CDR3 coding sequence is TGTGCCAGCAGTGTATTCGCCGACAGGGGGAATGGCTACACCTTC.

This rearrangement joins TRBV6-2 or TRBV6-3 to TRBJ2-2, with TRBD2 identical over 10 bases. Trimming cost V 5 bases and J 0 bases; bases outside gene matches: 3. Germline V lookup: CDR1 MNHEY, CDR2 SVGEGT. The length of the CDR3 is 16 residues. In nucleotides, the CDR3 is TGTGCCAGCAGTCTAGCGGGGGTGGCGAACACCGGGGAGCTGTTTTTT. This codes for CASSLAGVANTGELFF.

This clone was seen only once. The V call is TRBV7-9, the J call TRBJ1-2; D ambiguous. V lost 4 bases and J 1 base, leaving 13 bases between the germline ends. The CDR3 extends over 15 amino acids. CDR1 and CDR2 from the germline V gene are SEHNR and FQNEAQ (reference sequence). DNA for the CDR3: TGTGCCAGCAGCTCTCCTGACTGGAATAACTATGGCTACACCTTC. It yields the protein CASSSPDWNNYGYTF.

The chain uses TRBV11-2 and TRBJ1-1; 7 bases are shared with TRBD1. Germline V gene lookup returns CDR1 SGHAT and CDR2 FQNNGV. After removal of 1 base from V and 5 bases from J, the junction contained 10 bases not matched to a gene. The CDR3 is made up of 16 amino acids. The CDR3 bases are TGTGCCAGCAGCTTAGTTATTGGGACAGCCCCTACTGAAGCTTTCTTT. Protein sequence: CASSLVIGTAPTEAFF.

The V and J genes are TRBV6-5 and TRBJ2-1; TRBD2 might be the D (6 bases). Trimming took off 4 bases at V and 6 bases at J, with 13 bases between the two ends. Germline-derived CDR1 and CDR2 are MNHEY and SVGAGI. The CDR3 runs to 14 residues. Here the CDR3 reads CASSFAGTGNEQFF. CDR3 sequence (DNA): TGTGCCAGCAGTTTCGCGGGGACGGGCAATGAGCAGTTCTTC.

The V and J genes are TRBV19 and TRBJ2-7; 12 bases match TRBD1. With V trimmed by 3 bases and J by 5 bases, 2 bases remained unmatched. CDR1 and CDR2 from the germline V gene are LNHDA and SQIVND (reference sequence). The CDR3 covers 14 residues. The CDR3 coding sequence is TGTGCCAGTAGTATCGGGACAGGGGGCGACGAGCAGTACTTC. Amino acid sequence: CASSIGTGGDEQYF.

V gene TRBV7-9 combines with J gene TRBJ2-2; 10 nucleotides align to TRBD2. V trimming: 8 bases; J trimming: 1 base; junction bases outside the gene matches: 4. Germline loops: CDR1 SEHNR, CDR2 FQNEAQ (reference sequence). CDR3 length equals 15 residues. CDR3 in amino acids: CASGRLAGNTGELFF. The CDR3 DNA sequence: TGTGCCAGCGGCAGACTAGCGGGGAACACCGGGGAGCTGTTTTTT.

The V and J genes are TRBV2 and TRBJ2-7; 9 nucleotides match TRBD2. The V and J ends lost 5 bases and 4 bases, in that order; junction bases with no gene match: 3. The CDR3 loop spans 13 amino acids. Germline V gene lookup returns CDR1 SNHLY and CDR2 FYNNEI. CDR3: CASSSGGSYEQYF. The CDR3 DNA reads as TGTGCCAGCAGTAGCGGGGGGTCGTACGAGCAGTACTTC.

This clone was recorded only once. This chain links TRBV6-6 with TRBJ1-2, with D possibly being TRBD1 (5 bases). V was pared by 4 bases and J by 4 bases, with 16 bases between. Germline V lookup: CDR1 MNHNY, CDR2 SVGAGI (reference sequence). The CDR3 consists of 15 residues. CDR3 nucleotide sequence: TGTGCCAGCAGTTCCATATCGACAGCGACCTATGGCTACACCTTC. Protein product: CASSSISTATYGYTF.

J is TRBJ2-2 and V is TRBV2; D possibly corresponds to TRBD1 (6 bases). Germline V lookup: CDR1 SNHLY, CDR2 FYNNEI. This CDR3 is built from 18 residues. V dropped 2 bases and J dropped 6 bases, with 22 bases sitting between them. DNA for the CDR3: TGTGCCAGCAGTGAACCCGCAAGTGGGACAAAATGGTCCGGGGAGCTGTTTTTT. Protein sequence: CASSEPASGTKWSGELFF.

The CDR3 here is CASSRVGRGNEQFF. The DNA for the CDR3 is TGTGCCAGCAGCCGAGTCGGCAGGGGCAATGAGCAGTTCTTC. The rearrangement joins TRBV11-3 to TRBJ2-1; tentatively, D is TRBD1 (6 bases). The V end was cut by 5 bases, the J end by 6 bases, with 14 bases between. The germline V gene has CDR1 SGHNT and CDR2 YENEEA. The CDR3 is 14 residues long.

The chain couples TRBV30 to TRBJ2-3, with D hard to call. The germline V gene has CDR1 GTSNPN and CDR2 SVGIG (reference sequence). The CDR3 is 13 amino acids. V lost 5 bases, J lost 2 bases, and 11 bases lay in between. CDR3 region: CAWGRWHTDTQYF. The CDR3 bases are TGTGCCTGGGGACGCTGGCACACAGATACGCAGTATTTT.